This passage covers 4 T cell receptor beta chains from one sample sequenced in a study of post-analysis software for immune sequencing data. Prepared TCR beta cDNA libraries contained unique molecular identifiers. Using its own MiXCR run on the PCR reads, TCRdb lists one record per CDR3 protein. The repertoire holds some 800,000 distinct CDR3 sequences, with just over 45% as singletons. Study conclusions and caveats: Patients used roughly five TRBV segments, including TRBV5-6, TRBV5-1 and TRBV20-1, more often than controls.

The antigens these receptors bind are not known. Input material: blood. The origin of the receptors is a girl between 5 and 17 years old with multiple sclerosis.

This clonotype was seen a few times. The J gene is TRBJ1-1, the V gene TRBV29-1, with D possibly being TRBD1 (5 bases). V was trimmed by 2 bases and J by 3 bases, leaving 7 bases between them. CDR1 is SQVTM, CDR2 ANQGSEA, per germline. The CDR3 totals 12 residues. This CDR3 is CSVEWGDTEAFF. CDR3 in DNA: TGCAGCGTTGAATGGGGGGACACTGAAGCTTTCTTT.

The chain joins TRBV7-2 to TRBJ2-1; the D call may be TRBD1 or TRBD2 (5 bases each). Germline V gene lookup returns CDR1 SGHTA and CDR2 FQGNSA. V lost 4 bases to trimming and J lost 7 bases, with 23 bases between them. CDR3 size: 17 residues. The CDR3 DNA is TGTGCCAGCAGCTCCCCCGCCGGGACCCCTAGGAAGAATGAGCAGTTCTTC. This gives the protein CASSSPAGTPRKNEQFF.

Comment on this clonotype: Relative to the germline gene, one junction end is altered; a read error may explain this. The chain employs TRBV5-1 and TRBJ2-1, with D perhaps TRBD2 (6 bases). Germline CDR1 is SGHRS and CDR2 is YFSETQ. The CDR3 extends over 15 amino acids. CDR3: CASSAPSDSYDEQFF. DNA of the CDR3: TGCGCCAGCAGCGCCCCTAGCGACTCCTACGATGAGCAGTTCTTC.

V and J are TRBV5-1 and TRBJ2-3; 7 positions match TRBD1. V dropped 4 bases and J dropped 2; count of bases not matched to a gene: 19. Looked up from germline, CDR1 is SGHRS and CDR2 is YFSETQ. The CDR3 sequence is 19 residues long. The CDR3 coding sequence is TGCGCCAGCAGCGACTCGCCGGGACAGTTCCATTCTAACACAGATACGCAGTATTTT. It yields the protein CASSDSPGQFHSNTDTQYF.